This T cell receptor (beta chain) was retrieved from a study of cytomegalovirus exposure and HLA in healthy donors. Donors showed nominal health when sampled, although they likely had unrecorded immune exposures. Amplification used 60 Vbeta primers and 13 Jbeta primers. The repertoire was sequenced with immunoSEQ multiplex PCR; TCRdb's copy has only in-frame clones and lacks some. The data show over 150,000 clones, over 75% seen once. V shed 4 bases, J shed 1 base, and the junction held 12 bases outside the gene matches. Germline CDR1 reads LNHNV; CDR2 reads YYDKDF (reference sequence). The CDR3 loop spans 18 amino acids. Worth noting for this clone: Its specificity is unknown.

Points from the study as a whole: According to reports, the classifier identified cytomegalovirus status with high specificity and sensitivity. The study listed approximately 160 cytomegalovirus-associated TCR beta chains. Researchers left out some V segments, among them TRBV6-2 and TRBV6-3, as indistinguishable.

The gene calls are TRBV15 and TRBJ2-1; 8 nucleotides align to TRBD1. The TCR comes from a woman aged 45 to 65 in good health and CMV-seropositive. The sample comprised PBMCs. DNA for the CDR3: TGTGCCACCAGCACCACACGCAGGGGGCCCTCATCCTACAATGAGCAGTTCTTC. It codes for CATSTTRRGPSSYNEQFF.